This T cell receptor beta chain was recovered during a study of T cell responses to AZD1222 COVID-19 vaccine. Study outcomes and limitations: Spike-specific TCR breadth and depth were elevated following two AZD1222 doses.

Profiling relied on immunoSEQ multiplex PCR, and the TCRdb table lists in-frame clones only, not all of them. The table lists approximately 60,000 clones, about 70% of them singletons, with 11% to 15% in the top ten. Per germline, CDR1 MDHEN and CDR2 SYDVKM. V dropped 4 bases and J dropped 4 bases, with 23 bases sitting between them. This CDR3 contains 18 residues. A note on this clone: Its antigen is not known.

The sample consisted of peripheral blood, taken on day 0 of AZD1222 vaccination. The V and J genes are TRBV28 and TRBJ1-5; D might be TRBD1 (6 bases). The source of this sequence is an adult in good health. CDR3 amino acids: CASSSFGVGGIGNQPQHF. In DNA form, the CDR3 reads TGTGCCAGCAGTTCTTTTGGGGTAGGGGGGATCGGAAATCAGCCCCAGCATTTT.